One and the same sample provided the 5 T cell receptor beta chains below, sequenced in a study of blood T cell repertoires in COVID-19. Data came from immunoSEQ multiplex PCR; TCRdb stores just in-frame clones and leaves some out. Of about 160,000 clones listed, 60% to 85% are singletons. Material for sequencing was peripheral blood. The receptors originated from a man aged 65 to 85 with acute or convalescent COVID-19.

This chain uses TRBV6-5 with TRBJ2-7; TRBD2 aligns across 8 bases. Germline trimming cut 6 bases from V and 5 bases from J; bases unmatched to any gene: 12. Germline V lookup: CDR1 MNHEY, CDR2 SVGAGI. The CDR3 has 15 residues. The CDR3 DNA follows: TGTGCCAGCAGGGGGACGAGCGGGAGCGGCCACGAGCAGTACTTC. Protein: CASRGTSGSGHEQYF.

The gene calls are TRBV5-4 and TRBJ1-3, with TRBD1 matching over 8 bases. J lost 4 bases, V lost 4 bases, and 7 bases had no gene match. The CDR3 length is 15 residues. Germline values: CDR1 SGHNT, CDR2 YYREEE (reference sequence). CDR3 sequence reads: CASSRPDREGNTIYF. In DNA, the CDR3 is TGTGCCAGCAGCCGCCCGGACAGGGAAGGAAACACCATATATTTT.

This clone was seen just once. This CDR3 is also generated by other DNA sequences in the sample. J is TRBJ1-2 and V is TRBV30, with D possibly TRBD1 on 5 matching bases. Germline-derived CDR1 and CDR2 are GTSNPN and SVGIG (reference sequence). With 1 base removed from V and 4 bases from J, the gap between germline ends came to 16 bases. This CDR3 has 15 amino acids. The CDR3 here is CAWSGDSTGLYGYTF. The CDR3 DNA is TGTGCCTGGAGTGGCGACAGTACCGGGCTCTATGGCTACACCTTC.

CDR3 DNA: TGTGCCAGCAGCACGGGACGGGGGAACGAGCAGTACTTC. This sequence encodes CASSTGRGNEQYF. The chain uses TRBV7-2 and TRBJ2-7; perhaps TRBD2 as D (6 bases). Germline-derived CDR1 and CDR2 are SGHTA and FQGNSA. Trimming removed 5 bases from V and 5 bases from J, with 13 bases in between. CDR3 length equals 13 residues.

The V and J genes are TRBV27 and TRBJ2-4; TRBD1 matches 11 bases. CDR3 length equals 17 residues. Per the germline V gene, CDR1 is MNHEY and CDR2 is SMNVEV (reference sequence). V dropped 6 bases and J dropped 3; count of bases not matched to a gene: 10. The CDR3: CASRPGTGGSNKNIQYF. CDR3 DNA sequence: TGTGCCAGCAGGCCCGGGACAGGGGGTAGCAACAAAAACATTCAGTACTTC.